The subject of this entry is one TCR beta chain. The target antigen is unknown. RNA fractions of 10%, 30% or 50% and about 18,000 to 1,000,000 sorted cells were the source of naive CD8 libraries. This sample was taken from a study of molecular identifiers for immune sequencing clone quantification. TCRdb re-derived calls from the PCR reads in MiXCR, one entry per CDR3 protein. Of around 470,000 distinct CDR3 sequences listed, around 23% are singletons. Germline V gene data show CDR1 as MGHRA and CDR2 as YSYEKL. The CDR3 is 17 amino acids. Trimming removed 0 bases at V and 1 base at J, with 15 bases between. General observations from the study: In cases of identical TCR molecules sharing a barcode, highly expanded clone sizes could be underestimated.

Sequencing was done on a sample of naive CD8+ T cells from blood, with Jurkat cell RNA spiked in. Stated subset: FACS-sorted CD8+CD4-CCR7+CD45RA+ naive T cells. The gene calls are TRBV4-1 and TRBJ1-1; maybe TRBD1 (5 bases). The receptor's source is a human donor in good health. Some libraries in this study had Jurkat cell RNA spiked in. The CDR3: CASSQDGAGRSNTEAFF. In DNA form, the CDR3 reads TGCGCCAGCAGCCAAGATGGCGCAGGGAGATCGAACACTGAAGCTTTCTTT.